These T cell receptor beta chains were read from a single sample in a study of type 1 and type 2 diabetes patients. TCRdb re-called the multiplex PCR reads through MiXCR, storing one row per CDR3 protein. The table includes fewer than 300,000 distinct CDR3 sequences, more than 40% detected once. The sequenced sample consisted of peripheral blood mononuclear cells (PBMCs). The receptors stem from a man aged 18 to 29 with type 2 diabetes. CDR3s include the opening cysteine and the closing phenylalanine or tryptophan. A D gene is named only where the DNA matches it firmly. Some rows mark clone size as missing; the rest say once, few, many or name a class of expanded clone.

CDR3aa: CATSRNSGSADTQYF
CDR3nt: TGTGCCACCAGCAGAAATAGCGGGAGCGCAGATACGCAGTATTTT
j_gene: TRBJ2-3
v_gene: TRBV15
d_gene: TRBD2
len: 15
abundance: -

CDR3aa: CASTADTRNTEAFF
CDR3nt: TGTGCCAGTACCGCGGACACCCGGAACACTGAAGCTTTCTTT
j_gene: TRBJ1-1
v_gene: TRBV7-6
d_gene: -
len: 14
abundance: -

CDR3aa: CASSRDRVEGAYGYTF
CDR3nt: TGTGCCAGCAGCCGGGACAGGGTTGAGGGAGCATATGGCTACACCTTC
j_gene: TRBJ1-2
v_gene: TRBV6-1
d_gene: TRBD1
len: 16
abundance: -

CDR3aa: CATSRGALAGGGRGTDTQYF
CDR3nt: TGTGCCACCAGCAGAGGCGCCCTAGCGGGAGGCGGTCGGGGCACAGATACGCAGTATTTT
j_gene: TRBJ2-3
v_gene: TRBV15
d_gene: TRBD2
len: 20
abundance: few

CDR3aa: CSVEDARQYEQYF
CDR3nt: TGCAGCGTTGAAGATGCTCGGCAGTACGAGCAGTACTTC
j_gene: TRBJ2-7
v_gene: TRBV29-1
d_gene: -
len: 13
abundance: -

CDR3aa: CASSHPLLAKNIQYF
CDR3nt: TGTGCCAGCAGTCACCCATTGCTAGCCAAAAACATTCAGTACTTC
j_gene: TRBJ2-4
v_gene: TRBV12-3/TRBV12-4
d_gene: -
len: 15
abundance: few

CDR3aa: CSVGAGVGYTF
CDR3nt: TGCAGCGTCGGAGCGGGGGTCGGCTACACCTTC
j_gene: TRBJ1-2
v_gene: TRBV29-1
d_gene: -
len: 11
abundance: few

CDR3aa: CASSVEAISNTEAFF
CDR3nt: TGTGCCAGCAGCGTAGAGGCAATCTCGAACACTGAAGCTTTCTTT
j_gene: TRBJ1-1
v_gene: TRBV9
d_gene: -
len: 15
abundance: few

CDR3aa: CASSSDSSQYF
CDR3nt: TGTGCCAGTAGTTCGGACTCGTCCCAGTACTTC
j_gene: TRBJ2-5
v_gene: TRBV19
d_gene: -
len: 11
abundance: -

CDR3aa: CSVVGGGHGYTF
CDR3nt: TGCAGCGTTGTAGGAGGGGGGCATGGCTACACCTTC
j_gene: TRBJ1-2
v_gene: TRBV29-1
d_gene: -
len: 12
abundance: few

CDR3aa: CASSQDWQGITYEQYF
CDR3nt: TGTGCCAGCAGCCAAGATTGGCAGGGGATAACCTACGAGCAGTACTTC
j_gene: TRBJ2-7
v_gene: TRBV4-2
d_gene: -
len: 16
abundance: -

CDR3aa: CASRGTGVGTDTQYF
CDR3nt: TGTGCCAGTAGAGGTACAGGTGTGGGCACAGATACGCAGTATTTT
j_gene: TRBJ2-3
v_gene: TRBV19
d_gene: -
len: 15
abundance: -

CDR3aa: CASSILGEQFF
CDR3nt: TGTGCCAGTAGTATCCTTGGTGAGCAGTTCTTC
j_gene: TRBJ2-1
v_gene: TRBV19
d_gene: -
len: 11
abundance: -

CDR3aa: CASSLVGLVGELFF
CDR3nt: TGTGCCAGCAGCTTAGTAGGACTGGTCGGGGAGCTGTTTTTT
j_gene: TRBJ2-2
v_gene: TRBV13
d_gene: -
len: 14
abundance: -

CDR3aa: CAWTPGQMNTEAFF
CDR3nt: TGTGCCTGGACCCCCGGACAGATGAACACTGAAGCTTTCTTT
j_gene: TRBJ1-1
v_gene: TRBV30
d_gene: -
len: 14
abundance: -

CDR3aa: CASSRNFRGLYEQYF
CDR3nt: TGCGCCAGCAGCCGAAACTTCCGGGGGCTTTACGAGCAGTACTTC
j_gene: TRBJ2-7
v_gene: TRBV5-1
d_gene: -
len: 15
abundance: few

CDR3aa: CASRERALTDF
CDR3nt: TGTGCCAGCAGGGAACGGGCCCTGACTGACTTC
j_gene: TRBJ2-5
v_gene: TRBV2
d_gene: -
len: 11
abundance: few

CDR3aa: CASSPSTGYNEQFF
CDR3nt: TGTGCCAGCAGTCCCTCCACAGGATACAATGAGCAGTTCTTC
j_gene: TRBJ2-1
v_gene: TRBV27
d_gene: -
len: 14
abundance: -

CDR3aa: CASSPTTGYEQYF
CDR3nt: TGTGCCAGCAGCCCGACGACAGGCTACGAGCAGTACTTC
j_gene: TRBJ2-7
v_gene: TRBV7-2
d_gene: -
len: 13
abundance: few

CDR3aa: CASSHSRAGSPLHF
CDR3nt: TGTGCCAGCAGCCACAGTCGGGCGGGGTCACCCCTCCACTTT
j_gene: TRBJ1-6
v_gene: TRBV7-8
d_gene: -
len: 14
abundance: few

CDR3aa: CASRGPQETQYF
CDR3nt: TGTGCCAGCAGGGGTCCTCAAGAGACCCAGTACTTC
j_gene: TRBJ2-5
v_gene: TRBV7-8
d_gene: -
len: 12
abundance: -